This T cell receptor (beta chain) was identified in a study of T-cell memory formation after mild COVID-19. Germline V gene data show CDR1 as GTSNPN and CDR2 as SVGIG (reference sequence). The V gene lost 2 bases and the J gene lost 8 bases, with 7 bases spanning the gap. This CDR3 region has 11 residues. This clonotype was observed a handful of times. Its specificity is not known. Regarding the study as a whole: Among contracting clones, CD4+ were mainly CM/EM and CD8+ enriched in EMRA.

From the 5' RACE reads, TCRdb called clonotypes with MiXCR, one entry per CDR3 protein. The table includes about 110,000 distinct CDR3 sequences, around 12% detected once. The clonotype was recovered from an adult woman who had mild COVID-19 (a few samples of this study predate the infection). Cell type and time point are not known. V is TRBV30 and J is TRBJ2-1; tentatively, D is TRBD1 or TRBD2 (5 bases each). Sequencing was carried out using PBMCs or a T cell subset sorted from them (not recorded which). CDR3 region: CAWSSGHEQFF. In DNA, the CDR3 is TGTGCCTGGAGTTCGGGGCATGAGCAGTTCTTC.